This TCR beta chain was captured in a study of cytomegalovirus exposure and HLA in healthy donors. Nobody wrote down the CMV serostatus of this donor. PCR used 60 Vbeta primers and 13 Jbeta primers. Per the study methods: Unique TCR beta chains totaled 65 million to 95 million in a later count, with roughly 12 million of them shared. Sequencing used immunoSEQ multiplex PCR; TCRdb keeps in-frame clones, though not all of them. V, J and clone size are taken as reported in that table, and D and trimming were inferred from the DNA itself. The table records over 200,000 clones, over 65% of them present only once. The TCR sequence derives from a human donor in good health. The source material was PBMCs.

The CDR3, as DNA: TGTGCCAGTAGTACCTACAGGGGGCCGAACATTCAGTACTTC. It yields the protein CASSTYRGPNIQYF. This chain links TRBV19 with TRBJ2-4; TRBD1 matches 9 bases. Germline CDR1 and CDR2: LNHDA and SQIVND (reference sequence). The CDR3 has 14 amino acids. The V segment lost 4 bases and the J segment 7 bases; nucleotides outside the gene matches: 5.